These T cell receptor beta chains were read from a single sample in a study of shared clonotypes between healthy human individuals. Data came from immunoSEQ multiplex PCR; TCRdb stores just in-frame clones and leaves some out. The profile shows some 2.3 million clones, approximately 95% of them singletons. The sequenced material came from naive CD4+ T cells from PBMCs. The source is a man younger than 35 in good health. Some clones in this sample may be carry-over from other donors' samples. CDR3s include the opening cysteine and the closing phenylalanine or tryptophan. The D gene is left open where the match is weak. Clone size is given for some rows only: seen once, a few or many times, or a class if the clone is expanded.

v_gene	abundance	d_gene	j_gene	CDR3aa	CDR3nt
TRBV7-6	few	.	TRBJ1-4	CASSLSGEKLFF	TGTGCCAGCAGCTTGAGTGGTGAAAAACTGTTTTTT
TRBV7-2	.	TRBD1	TRBJ2-3	CASGRGPGGTDTQYF	TGTGCCAGCGGCAGGGGGCCAGGAGGCACAGATACGCAGTATTTT
TRBV28	.	.	TRBJ2-1	CASSLGGGGGRNEQFF	TGTGCCAGCAGTTTAGGGGGAGGAGGTGGCCGGAATGAGCAGTTCTTC
TRBV4-2	.	TRBD1	TRBJ2-1	CASSHAGQGASNEQFF	TGTGCCAGCAGCCACGCCGGACAGGGGGCCTCCAATGAGCAGTTCTTC
TRBV6-4	.	.	TRBJ2-3	CASSATLKDTQYF	TGTGCCAGCAGTGCGACCTTAAAAGATACGCAGTATTTT
TRBV29-1	.	TRBD1	TRBJ2-7	CSVQGAFTYEQYF	TGCAGCGTACAGGGGGCCTTCACCTACGAGCAGTACTTC
TRBV23-1	.	.	TRBJ2-6	CASSQPVKVKSGANVLTF	TGCGCCAGCAGTCAGCCGGTTAAGGTTAAGTCTGGGGCCAACGTCCTGACTTTC
TRBV7-9	.	TRBD2	TRBJ2-1	CASGRGTYNEQFF	TGTGCCAGCGGGCGGGGGACCTACAATGAGCAGTTCTTC
TRBV9	.	.	TRBJ2-1	CASSVTYNEQFF	TGTGCCAGCAGCGTCACGTACAATGAGCAGTTCTTC
TRBV19	.	TRBD2	TRBJ2-5	CASSISQAGGGETQYF	TGTGCCAGTAGTATCTCCCAAGCGGGAGGGGGGGAGACCCAGTACTTC
TRBV4-3	.	.	TRBJ2-3	CASSQGLRGGRTDTQYF	TGCGCCAGCAGCCAAGGATTGAGAGGAGGGCGGACAGATACGCAGTATTTT
TRBV5-1	.	.	TRBJ1-3	CASSLMGNGNTIYF	TGCGCCAGCAGCTTGATGGGGAACGGAAACACCATATATTTT
TRBV7-9	.	TRBD1	TRBJ1-4	CASRARQGGKLFF	TGTGCCAGCAGGGCCAGACAGGGAGGAAAACTGTTTTTT
TRBV9	.	.	TRBJ1-1	CASSVGGRYSGTEAFF	TGTGCCAGCAGCGTAGGAGGACGCTACTCCGGAACTGAAGCTTTCTTT
TRBV14	once	TRBD1	TRBJ2-6	CASSQRLQGALLSGANVLTF	TGTGCCAGCAGCCAAAGATTGCAGGGGGCGCTTTTATCCGGGGCCAACGTCCTGACTTTC
TRBV7-9	.	TRBD1	TRBJ2-7	CASSFGQGISYEQYF	TGTGCCAGCAGCTTTGGACAGGGAATCTCCTACGAGCAGTACTTC
TRBV9	.	TRBD2	TRBJ2-3	CASSVGPWGGSTDTQYF	TGTGCCAGCAGCGTAGGCCCCTGGGGGGGTAGCACAGATACGCAGTATTTT
TRBV7-9	.	TRBD1	TRBJ2-7	CASSFGTGGKVEQYF	TGTGCCAGCAGCTTCGGGACAGGGGGGAAAGTCGAGCAGTACTTC
TRBV14	.	.	TRBJ1-2	CASSQGSAGKLGPNYGYTF	TGTGCCAGCAGCCAAGGTAGCGCGGGGAAACTCGGCCCTAACTATGGCTACACCTTC
TRBV2	.	TRBD2	TRBJ2-1	CASSEVLAAGVF	TGTGCCAGCAGTGAAGTCTTGGCGGCGGGGGTCTTC
TRBV6-5	few	.	TRBJ1-2	CASSYSEGHPNGYTF	TGTGCCAGCAGTTACTCGGAGGGCCACCCAAATGGCTACACCTTC
TRBV25-1	.	.	TRBJ2-3	CASGSPGTDTQYF	TGTGCCAGCGGTAGCCCAGGCACAGATACGCAGTATTTT
TRBV19	.	TRBD2	TRBJ2-2	CATRTSGSPGELFF	TGTGCCACTAGGACTAGCGGGAGTCCCGGGGAGCTGTTTTTT
TRBV4-1	.	.	TRBJ1-4	CASSQEGGQTNEKLFF	TGCGCCAGCAGCCAAGAAGGAGGGCAGACTAATGAAAAACTGTTTTTT
TRBV7-8	.	.	TRBJ2-7	CASSSQRGPPAYEQYF	TGTGCCAGCAGCTCACAACGGGGACCTCCAGCCTACGAGCAGTACTTC
TRBV7-6	few	.	TRBJ1-1	CASRYRVNTEAFF	TGTGCCAGCAGATATAGAGTGAACACTGAAGCTTTCTTT
TRBV4-1	.	TRBD2	TRBJ2-7	CASARGLAGPYEQYF	TGCGCCAGCGCCAGAGGGCTAGCGGGGCCCTACGAGCAGTACTTC
TRBV6-1	.	.	TRBJ2-5	CASSEVRPVPETQYF	TGTGCCAGCAGTGAAGTTAGGCCAGTCCCGGAGACCCAGTACTTC
TRBV18	.	TRBD2	TRBJ2-3	CASSPRLAGGADTQYF	TGTGCCAGCTCACCCCGACTAGCGGGAGGTGCAGATACGCAGTATTTT
TRBV5-1	.	.	TRBJ2-1	CASSLSRPPWNEQFF	TGCGCCAGCAGCTTGTCCCGCCCTCCATGGAATGAGCAGTTCTTC
TRBV19	.	.	TRBJ1-4	CASSRGYGDEKLFF	TGTGCCAGTAGTAGGGGGTACGGGGACGAAAAACTGTTTTTT
TRBV4-3	.	.	TRBJ2-7	CASSRALDRFYEQYF	TGCGCCAGCAGCCGAGCCCTTGACAGGTTCTACGAGCAGTACTTC
TRBV7-9	.	TRBD1	TRBJ2-2	CASSMRGQGNTGELFF	TGTGCCAGCAGCATGAGGGGACAGGGGAACACCGGGGAGCTGTTTTTT
TRBV5-4	.	TRBD2	TRBJ2-1	CASRLAGYNEQFF	TGTGCCAGCAGGCTAGCGGGTTACAATGAGCAGTTCTTC
TRBV7-2	.	.	TRBJ2-3	CASSLGYVSPGTQYF	TGTGCCAGCAGCTTAGGTTACGTTTCGCCGGGTACGCAGTATTTT
TRBV11-2	.	TRBD1	TRBJ2-1	CASSVTGGAYNEQFF	TGTGCCAGCAGCGTGACAGGGGGGGCCTACAATGAGCAGTTCTTC
TRBV6-1	.	TRBD1	TRBJ1-6	CASTEQGYSPLHF	TGTGCCAGCACCGAACAGGGGTATTCACCCCTCCACTTT
TRBV5-3	.	TRBD2	TRBJ2-3	CARSSPGLATDTQYF	TGTGCCAGAAGCTCGCCCGGACTAGCCACAGATACGCAGTATTTT
TRBV9	.	.	TRBJ2-3	CASSVARLTDTQYF	TGTGCCAGCAGCGTAGCCCGCCTCACAGATACGCAGTATTTT
TRBV6-1	.	.	TRBJ2-7	CASSPRTALEQYF	TGTGCCAGCAGTCCCCGGACAGCCCTCGAGCAGTACTTC
TRBV11-3	.	.	TRBJ2-1	CASSLRGSYSYNEQFF	TGTGCCAGCAGCTTGCGGGGTAGTTACTCCTACAATGAGCAGTTCTTC
TRBV20-1	.	TRBD2	TRBJ2-7	CSARGGGEQYF	TGCAGTGCTAGAGGGGGGGGCGAGCAGTACTTC
TRBV7-2	.	.	TRBJ1-5	CASSLAGAGNNQPQHF	TGTGCCAGCAGCTTAGCTGGGGCAGGGAATAATCAGCCCCAGCATTTT
TRBV28	.	.	TRBJ2-7	CASSLFVHSYEQYF	TGTGCCAGCAGTTTATTTGTCCACTCCTACGAGCAGTACTTC
TRBV5-1	.	.	TRBJ1-1	CASSLLQGTEAFF	TGCGCCAGCAGCTTGCTTCAGGGGACTGAAGCTTTCTTT
TRBV28	once	.	TRBJ1-4	CASSFLGFNEKLFF	TGTGCCAGCAGTTTTCTAGGATTTAATGAAAAACTGTTTTTT
TRBV28	.	TRBD1	TRBJ1-1	CASSLAGTGVEAFF	TGTGCCAGCAGTTTAGCCGGGACAGGGGTTGAAGCTTTCTTT